Shown below are 5 T cell receptor beta chains from a single sample sequenced in a study of T cells generated in artificial thymic organoids. Semi-nested PCR with reverse primers in the TRAC or TRBC constant regions amplified each chain separately. TCRdb itself ran the 5' RACE reads through MiXCR, one entry per CDR3 protein. The sample records some 5,100 distinct CDR3 sequences, about 32% being singletons. Sequenced material: naive CD8+ T cells from blood. Subset in this sample: CD3+TCRalphabeta+CD8SP T cells; for blood, CD45RO-CCR7+ naive CD8+ T cells. The receptors were sampled from a human donor who gave cord blood stem cells for thymic organoid culture, a cardiac surgery patient who gave postnatal thymus, or a blood donor (not recorded which).

To note about this clonotype: At one of its ends the junction is not consistent with the germline gene, which may arise from a read error. The J gene is TRBJ2-1, the V gene TRBV4-1, with D perhaps matching TRBD1 (5 bases). The CDR3 spans 15 residues. Germline values: CDR1 MGHRA, CDR2 YSYEKL. This CDR3 is CASSQVQGAYNEQFF. The DNA for the CDR3 is TGCGCCAGCAGCCAAGTTCAGGGTGCCTACAATGAACAGTTCTTC.

With respect to this clonotype: The junction departs from the called germline gene at one end, perhaps through a read error. This chain links TRBV4-1 with TRBJ2-7, with a possible D match to TRBD1 (5 bases). Per germline, CDR1 MGHRA and CDR2 YSYEKL. CDR3 length: 16 amino acids. The CDR3 DNA reads TGCGCCAGCAGCCAAGATATCAGTACAGGTACCTACGAGCGGTACTTC. Amino acids: CASSQDISTGTYERYF.

A word on this clonotype: This may be a read error, as it is one base from a much larger clone. This chain joins TRBV4-1 and TRBJ2-7, with 10 bases matching TRBD2. The germline gives CDR1 MGHRA, CDR2 YSYEKL. The CDR3 runs to 15 residues. Germline trimming cut 4 bases from V and 6 bases from J; bases unmatched to any gene: 9. CDR3 loop: CASSPHLAGESEQYF. For the CDR3, the DNA is TGCGCCAGCAGCCCTCATCTAGCGGGAGAAAGCGAGCAGTACTTC.

This clonotype was seen a few times. J is TRBJ2-5 and V is TRBV4-1, with unresolved D. Germline loops: CDR1 MGHRA, CDR2 YSYEKL. V lost 4 bases to trimming and J lost 2 bases, with 11 bases between them. The CDR3 consists of 14 residues. CDR3 amino acids: CASSLLVGQETQYF. For the CDR3, the DNA is TGCGCCAGCAGCCTCCTCGTTGGGCAAGAGACCCAGTACTTC.

This clonotype came up a few times. This chain's CDR3 is CASSLAVAYEQYF. In nucleotides, the CDR3 is TGTGCCAGCAGCTTAGCTGTGGCCTACGAGCAGTACTTC. The chain carries TRBV7-8 and TRBJ2-7; D gene ambiguous. The V gene lost 0 bases and the J gene lost 2 bases, with 5 bases spanning the gap. Germline V gene sequence: CDR1 SGHVS, CDR2 FQNEAQ. The CDR3 is 13 residues long. The entire variable domain, with the rest obtained from reference TRBV7-8 and TRBJ2-7, is as follows: GAGVSQSPRYKVAKRGQDVALRCDPISGHVSLFWYQQALGQGPEFLTYFQNEAQLDKSGLPSDRFFAERPEGSVSTLKIQRTQQEDSAVYLCASSLAVAYEQYFGPGTRLTVT.